This T cell receptor beta chain derives from a study of T cells in localized non-small cell lung cancer. CDR1 SGHNT and CDR2 YENEEA come from the germline V gene. Trimming pared 1 base from V and 3 bases from J, leaving 7 bases between. This CDR3 is 14 amino acids long. This clone is classed as medium-sized. Libraries were prepared by immunoSEQ multiplex PCR; TCRdb keeps only in-frame clonotypes and omits some of them. The table lists roughly 4,500 clones, approximately 21% of them singletons. The chain uses TRBV11-3 and TRBJ1-5; a weak D match, TRBD1 (6 bases). This TCR was sampled from a female donor older than 55 with stage I lung adenocarcinoma. Sequencing was performed on lung tumor tissue, taken before any cancer treatment. The CDR3 DNA reads as TGTGCCAGCAGCTTAGGACAGGTCAATCAGCCCCAGCATTTT. It translates to CASSLGQVNQPQHF. The full variable domain, completed using reference TRBV11-3 and TRBJ1-5, is EAGVVQSPRYKIIEKKQPVAFWCNPISGHNTLYWYLQNLGQGPELLIRYENEEAVDDSQLPKDRFSAERLKGVDSTLKIQPAELGDSAVYLCASSLGQVNQPQHFGDGTRLSIL.